This T cell receptor beta chain was profiled in a study of shared clonotypes between healthy human individuals. Authors' methods: As immunoSEQ supplied junction-only sequences (without quality scores), filtering differed. TCRdb's copy holds only in-frame clones and misses some; the assay was immunoSEQ multiplex PCR. The V and J calls and the clone size are those of that table, but D and trimming were determined from the DNA. The sample lists roughly 1,600,000 clones; approximately 98.5% were seen once. This CDR3 comprises 16 residues. Germline CDR1 is SGHVS and CDR2 is FQNEAQ. The junction had 7 bases not matched to a gene; V was cut back by 5 bases and J by 4 bases. On this clone: Its antigen is unidentified.

Findings and limits, study-wide: Larger estimated richness was generally seen in naive subsets than in memory subsets. Naive CD4 clonotypes overlapped across a few donors at roughly 5.1%.

This chain joins TRBV7-8 and TRBJ2-6, with 8 bases lining up with TRBD1. Sequenced: naive CD4+ T cells sorted from blood. Stated subset: CD45RA+ positively selected. The sequence was collected from a man aged 25-40 years in good health. CDR3 DNA: TGTGCCAGCAGCATCCCGACAGGGGTCGGGGCCAACGTCCTGACTTTC. This gives the protein CASSIPTGVGANVLTF.